Listed below are T cell receptor beta chains from one sample, sequenced in a study of response to subunit inactivated influenza vaccine. MiXCR, applied by TCRdb to the RT-PCR reads, yields one record per CDR3 protein. Among around 710,000 distinct CDR3 sequences listed, more than 11% were seen once. Source: PBMCs from blood, taken approximately 15 days before vaccination. The receptors were sampled from a man in his fifties who received an inactivated influenza vaccine. The CDR3 runs from the conserved cysteine through the conserved F or W. The D gene is left open where the match is weak. The size field is filled for only some rows; it gives once, few, many or a size class.

>TRBV4-3|TRBD2|TRBJ2-2|.
CASSQGLTSGPTGELFF
TGCGCCAGCAGCCAAGGGTTAACTAGCGGGCCCACCGGGGAGCTGTTTTTT
>TRBV28|.|TRBJ2-1|.
CASSLTSFEQFF
TGTGCCAGCAGCCTTACTAGCTTTGAGCAGTTCTTC
>TRBV28|.|TRBJ2-3|.
CASSRTPGTLDTQYF
TGTGCCAGCAGCCGAACCCCGGGGACCCTCGATACGCAGTATTTT
>TRBV18|TRBD2|TRBJ2-1|.
CASSPSVKTSGSLWEQFF
TGTGCCAGCTCACCCTCCGTTAAGACTAGCGGGAGTCTTTGGGAGCAGTTCTTC
>TRBV7-8|TRBD2|TRBJ2-7|.
CASSGASGAELSYEQYF
TGTGCCAGCAGCGGGGCTAGCGGGGCTGAACTCTCCTACGAGCAGTACTTC
>TRBV3-1|.|TRBJ1-2|.
CASSQDLGYTF
TGTGCCAGCAGCCAAGATTTGGGCTACACCTTC
>TRBV7-9|TRBD1|TRBJ2-2|.
CASSLRTGWSGELFF
TGTGCCAGCAGCTTGAGGACAGGGTGGTCCGGGGAGCTGTTTTTT
>TRBV7-9|TRBD1|TRBJ2-7|.
CASSNVGTGSHEQYF
TGTGCCAGCAGTAACGTGGGGACAGGGTCCCACGAGCAGTACTTC
>TRBV5-1|.|TRBJ1-4|few
CASSLDGNRIAEKLFF
TGCGCCAGCAGCTTGGACGGGAACAGGATCGCGGAAAAACTGTTTTTT
>TRBV4-1|TRBD1|TRBJ1-5|.
CASSQTGGTQPQHF
TGCGCCAGCAGCCAGACAGGGGGTACTCAGCCCCAGCATTTT
>TRBV6-1|.|TRBJ1-5|.
CASSTSGGSNQPQHF
TGTGCCAGCAGTACCTCTGGGGGTAGCAATCAGCCCCAGCATTTT
>TRBV27|.|TRBJ2-1|few
CASSLDWAGSNEQFF
TGTGCCAGCAGTTTAGACTGGGCCGGCAGCAATGAGCAGTTCTTC
>TRBV5-1|.|TRBJ2-3|.
CASSLNLGTHWKGPDTQYF
TGCGCCAGCAGCTTGAATCTCGGGACCCACTGGAAGGGTCCAGATACGCAGTATTTT
>TRBV6-5|.|TRBJ2-2|few
CASSYPAAGELFF
TGTGCCAGCAGTTACCCCGCAGCCGGGGAGCTGTTTTTT
>TRBV30|.|TRBJ2-7|many
CALTGSSYEQYF
TGTGCGTTAACCGGGAGCAGCTACGAGCAGTACTTC
>TRBV2|TRBD2|TRBJ2-1|few
CASSDETSGRFSYNEQFF
TGTGCCAGCAGTGACGAGACTAGCGGGAGGTTCTCCTACAATGAGCAGTTCTTC
>TRBV5-1|TRBD2|TRBJ2-1|.
CASSTGTTPPVNEQFF
TGCGCCAGCAGCACCGGGACTACCCCCCCGGTCAATGAGCAGTTCTTC
>TRBV20-1|.|TRBJ2-7|.
CSARDRGQGIFYEQYF
TGCAGTGCTAGAGATAGAGGGCAGGGGATCTTCTACGAGCAGTACTTC
>TRBV3-1|.|TRBJ2-5|few
CASSQDKVAASIFQETQYF
TGTGCCAGCAGCCAAGATAAGGTCGCCGCCTCTATTTTTCAGGAGACCCAGTACTTC
>TRBV24-1|TRBD1|TRBJ1-5|.
CATSEGTGGFQPQHF
TGTGCCACCAGTGAGGGGACAGGGGGCTTTCAGCCCCAGCATTTT
>TRBV27|TRBD1|TRBJ2-1|.
CASSPRGGQGDNEQFF
TGTGCCAGCAGTCCCCGGGGGGGACAGGGGGACAATGAGCAGTTCTTC
>TRBV18|.|TRBJ2-7|.
CASSRTDRGPYEQYF
TGTGCCAGCTCAAGGACAGACCGAGGCCCCTACGAGCAGTACTTC
>TRBV27|TRBD2|TRBJ2-5|.
CASSFSGGRGKETQYF
TGTGCCAGCAGTTTTAGCGGGGGCCGTGGAAAAGAGACCCAGTACTTC
>TRBV5-5|.|TRBJ2-1|.
CASSAAAGEQFF
TGTGCCAGCAGCGCGGCAGCGGGTGAGCAGTTCTTC
>TRBV9|TRBD2|TRBJ2-7|few
CASAPPGGADEQYF
TGTGCCAGTGCTCCCCCGGGGGGGGCGGACGAGCAGTACTTC
>TRBV18|.|TRBJ2-2|.
CASRRRSNTGELFF
TGTGCCAGCCGCCGAAGGTCGAACACCGGGGAGCTGTTTTTT
>TRBV20-1|.|TRBJ1-2|many
CSARPPGTAHKSGYGYTF
TGCAGTGCTAGACCTCCCGGGACGGCTCATAAGTCGGGCTATGGCTACACCTTC
>TRBV7-9|TRBD1|TRBJ1-2|few
CASSQDREDYTF
TGTGCCAGCAGCCAAGACAGGGAGGACTACACCTTC
>TRBV12-3/TRBV12-4|TRBD2|TRBJ2-7|.
CASSWGEGSEQYF
TGTGCCAGCAGTTGGGGGGAGGGCTCCGAGCAGTACTTC